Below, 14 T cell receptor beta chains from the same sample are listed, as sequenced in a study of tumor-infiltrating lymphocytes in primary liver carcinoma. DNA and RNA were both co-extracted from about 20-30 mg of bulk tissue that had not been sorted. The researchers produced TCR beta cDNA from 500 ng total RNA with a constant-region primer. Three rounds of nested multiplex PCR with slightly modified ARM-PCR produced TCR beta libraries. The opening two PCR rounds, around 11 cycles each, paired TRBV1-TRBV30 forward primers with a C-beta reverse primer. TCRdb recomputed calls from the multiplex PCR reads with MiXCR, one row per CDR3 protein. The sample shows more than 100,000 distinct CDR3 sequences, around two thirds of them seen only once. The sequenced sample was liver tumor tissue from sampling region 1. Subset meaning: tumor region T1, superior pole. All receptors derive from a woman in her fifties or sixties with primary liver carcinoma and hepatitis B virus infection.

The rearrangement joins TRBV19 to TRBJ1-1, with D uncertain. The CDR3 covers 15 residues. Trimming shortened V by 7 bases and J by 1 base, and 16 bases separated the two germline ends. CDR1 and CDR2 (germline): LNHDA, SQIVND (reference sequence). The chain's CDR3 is CASNIGSGRNTEAFF. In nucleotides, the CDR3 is TGTGCCAGTAATATCGGGAGCGGGAGGAACACTGAAGCTTTCTTT.

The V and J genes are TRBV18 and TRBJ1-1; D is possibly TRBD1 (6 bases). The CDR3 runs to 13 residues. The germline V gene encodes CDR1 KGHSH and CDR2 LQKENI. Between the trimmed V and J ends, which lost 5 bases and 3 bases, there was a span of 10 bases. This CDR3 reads CASSATGYTEAFF. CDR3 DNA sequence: TGTGCCAGCTCAGCAACAGGGTACACTGAAGCTTTCTTT. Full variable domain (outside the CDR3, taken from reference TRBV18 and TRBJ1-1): NAGVMQNPRHLVRRRGQEARLRCSPMKGHSHVYWYRQLPEEGLKFMVYLQKENIIDESGMPKERFSAEFPKEGPSILRIQQVVRGDSAAYFCASSATGYTEAFFGQGTRLTVV.

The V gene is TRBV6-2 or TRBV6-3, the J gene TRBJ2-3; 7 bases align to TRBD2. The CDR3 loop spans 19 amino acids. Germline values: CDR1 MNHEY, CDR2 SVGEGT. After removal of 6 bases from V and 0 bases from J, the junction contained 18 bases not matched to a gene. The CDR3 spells CASRNPSGWRWFSTDTQYF. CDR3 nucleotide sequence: TGTGCCAGCAGAAATCCTAGCGGTTGGCGTTGGTTTAGCACAGATACGCAGTATTTT.

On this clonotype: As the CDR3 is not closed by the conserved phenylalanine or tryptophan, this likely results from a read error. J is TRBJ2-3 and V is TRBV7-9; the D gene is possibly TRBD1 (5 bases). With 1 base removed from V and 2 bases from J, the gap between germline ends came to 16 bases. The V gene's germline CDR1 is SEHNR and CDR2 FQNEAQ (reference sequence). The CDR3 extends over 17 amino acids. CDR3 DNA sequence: TGTGCCAGCAGCTTAGAGGCACACAGGTTCCCCACAGATACGCAGTATTCT. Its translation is CASSLEAHRFPTDTQYS.

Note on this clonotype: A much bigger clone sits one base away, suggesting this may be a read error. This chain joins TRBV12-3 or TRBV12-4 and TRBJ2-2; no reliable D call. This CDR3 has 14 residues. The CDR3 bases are TGTGCCAGCATTAAGGTCCCGAACATCGGGGAGCTGTTTTTT. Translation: CASIKVPNIGELFF.

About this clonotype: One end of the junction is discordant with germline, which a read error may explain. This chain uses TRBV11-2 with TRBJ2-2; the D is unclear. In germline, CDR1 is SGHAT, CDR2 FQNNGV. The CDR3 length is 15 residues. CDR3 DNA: TGTGCCATCAGCCCTCCGCAAGAACCGATCGGGGAGCTGTTTTTT. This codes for CAISPPQEPIGELFF.

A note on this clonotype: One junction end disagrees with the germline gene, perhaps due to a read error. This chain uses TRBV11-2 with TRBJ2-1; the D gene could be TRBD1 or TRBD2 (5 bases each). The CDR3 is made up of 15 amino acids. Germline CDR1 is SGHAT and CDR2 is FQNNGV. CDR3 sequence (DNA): TGTGCCAGCAGGGATCGTGAGGGCCAGGACAATGAACAGTTCTTC. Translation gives CASRDREGQDNEQFF.

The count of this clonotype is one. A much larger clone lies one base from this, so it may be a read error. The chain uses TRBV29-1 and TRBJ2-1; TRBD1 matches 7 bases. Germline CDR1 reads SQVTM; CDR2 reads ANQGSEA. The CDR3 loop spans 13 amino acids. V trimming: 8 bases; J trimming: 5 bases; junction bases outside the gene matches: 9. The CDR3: CSIYPGQNNEQFF. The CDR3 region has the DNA TGCAGCATATACCCGGGACAGAACAATGAGCAGTTCTTC.

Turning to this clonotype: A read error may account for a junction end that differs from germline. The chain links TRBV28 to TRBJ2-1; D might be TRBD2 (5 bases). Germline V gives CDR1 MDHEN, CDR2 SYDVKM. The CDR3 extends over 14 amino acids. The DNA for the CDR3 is TGTGCCAGCGGACTGTACACCTCCCACAATGAGCAGTTCTTC. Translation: CASGLYTSHNEQFF.

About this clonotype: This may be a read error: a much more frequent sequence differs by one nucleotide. The CDR3 protein is CASSTQSPPKLFF. In nucleotides, the CDR3 is TGTGCCAGCAGCACCCAGTCGCCGCCAAAACTGTTTTTT. The chain uses TRBV28 and TRBJ1-4; D uncertain. The ends were cut back, 6 bases at V and 10 bases at J, with 15 bases in the middle. The germline V gene has CDR1 MDHEN and CDR2 SYDVKM. The CDR3 is 13 amino acids.

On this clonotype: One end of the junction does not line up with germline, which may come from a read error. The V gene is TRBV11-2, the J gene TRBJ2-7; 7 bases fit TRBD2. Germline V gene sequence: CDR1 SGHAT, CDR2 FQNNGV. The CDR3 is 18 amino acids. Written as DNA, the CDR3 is TGTGCCAGCGGCTTAGATTGGGTCAGTCTAGCGGATCCATACGAGCAGTACTTC. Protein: CASGLDWVSLADPYEQYF.

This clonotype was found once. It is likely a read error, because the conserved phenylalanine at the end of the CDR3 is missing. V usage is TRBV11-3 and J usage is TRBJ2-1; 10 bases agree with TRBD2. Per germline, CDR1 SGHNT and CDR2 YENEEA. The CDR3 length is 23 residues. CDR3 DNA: TGTGCAAGCAGCTTAGTCCCCAACCTTGCGGCTAGCGGGAGTTTGAGCTCCTACAATGAGCAGTTCCTC. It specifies CASSLVPNLAASGSLSSYNEQFL.

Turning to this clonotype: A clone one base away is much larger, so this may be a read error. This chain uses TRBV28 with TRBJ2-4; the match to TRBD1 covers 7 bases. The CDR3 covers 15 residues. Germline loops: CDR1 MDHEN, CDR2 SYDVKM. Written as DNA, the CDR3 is TGTGCCAGCAGTTCCCACGGGACAGCCGAAAACATTCAGTACTTC. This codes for CASSSHGTAENIQYF.

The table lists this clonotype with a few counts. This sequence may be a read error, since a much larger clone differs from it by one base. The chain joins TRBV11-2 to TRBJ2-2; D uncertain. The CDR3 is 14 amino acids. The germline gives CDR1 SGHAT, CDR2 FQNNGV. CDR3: CASSLEPKTGELFF. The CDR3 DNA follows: TGTGCCAGCAGCTTAGAGCCGAAGACCGGGGAGCTGTTTTTT.